Below are 16 T cell receptor beta chains sequenced from a single sample in a study of neoadjuvant anti-PD-1 for oral cavity cancer. The time point is: after neoadjuvant nivolumab, at surgical resection. Clones were read by immunoSEQ multiplex PCR, and TCRdb kept only the in-frame ones, dropping some. The sample includes over 65,000 clones, 86% seen only once; the top ten take 2.5% to 3.5%. Material: PBMCs, obtained after nivolumab (anti-PD-1) treatment. These receptors all come from a person aged 40 to 85 with oral cavity squamous cell carcinoma.

Only a few counts were recorded for this clone. The chain joins TRBV6-1 to TRBJ2-7, with unresolved D. Germline V gene sequence: CDR1 MNHNS, CDR2 SASEGT. V lost 3 bases and J 2 bases, leaving 8 bases between the germline ends. The CDR3 has 13 residues. The CDR3 loop is CASSDRAPYEQYF. The CDR3 DNA follows: TGTGCCAGCAGTGATAGGGCCCCCTACGAGCAGTACTTC.

The rearrangement links TRBV28 to TRBJ1-2; TRBD1 aligns across 11 bases. The CDR3 extends over 15 amino acids. V lost 4 bases and J lost 5; bases outside the gene matches: 6. Germline CDR1 reads MDHEN; CDR2 reads SYDVKM. CDR3 bases: TGTGCCAGCAGTTCGGGACAGGGGGTCTTATATGGCTACACCTTC. As protein: CASSSGQGVLYGYTF.

The chain carries TRBV27 and TRBJ1-5, with 8 bases that match TRBD1. The germline CDR1 and CDR2 sequences are MNHEY and SMNVEV (reference sequence). The junction had 9 bases not matched to a gene; V was cut back by 6 bases and J by 2 bases. The length of the CDR3 is 16 residues. The CDR3 nucleotides are TGTGCCAGCAGAAAATCAGGGGGCAGGCGCAATCAGCCCCAGCATTTT. Protein product: CASRKSGGRRNQPQHF.

The V and J genes are TRBV6-6 and TRBJ2-5; 8 nucleotides match TRBD1. V lost 10 bases, J lost 1 base, and 11 bases stayed unmatched. The CDR3 has 15 residues. CDR1 MNHNY and CDR2 SVGAGI come from the germline V gene (reference sequence). CDR3 protein: CATIDTGGIQETQYF. The CDR3 nucleotides are TGTGCCACAATAGACACAGGGGGGATCCAAGAGACCCAGTACTTC.

V usage is TRBV5-4 and J usage is TRBJ1-3; D not certain. Germline V gene data show CDR1 as SGHNT and CDR2 as YYREEE (reference sequence). The CDR3 has 14 amino acids. V dropped 1 base and J dropped 0 bases, with 5 bases sitting between them. CDR3 sequence reads: CASSLINSGNTIYF. CDR3 nucleotides: TGTGCCAGCAGCTTGATTAACTCTGGAAACACCATATATTTT.

In its sample, this clone was seen a few times. CDR3 sequence (DNA): TGTGCCAGCAGTTTAAACGGCCAGGGGGCCTATGGCTACACCTTC. It yields the protein CASSLNGQGAYGYTF. This chain uses TRBV27 with TRBJ1-2, with 8 bases aligning to TRBD1. Germline V gene sequence: CDR1 MNHEY, CDR2 SMNVEV (reference sequence). Trimming took 2 bases from V and 4 from J; bases not matched to a gene: 6. This CDR3 is built from 15 residues.

The rearrangement links TRBV28 to TRBJ2-2; 10 bases align to TRBD1. J lost 5 bases, V lost 5 bases, and 5 bases had no gene match. Germline V gives CDR1 MDHEN, CDR2 SYDVKM. This CDR3 comprises 15 residues. CDR3 nucleotide sequence: TGTGCCAGCAGTGGGGGACAGGGGAGAACCGGGGAGCTGTTTTTT. Its protein product is CASSGGQGRTGELFF.

The J gene is TRBJ2-7, the V gene TRBV21-1; the table's TRBD2 call for D was not verified on the DNA. TRBV21-1 is classified as a pseudogene. The CDR3 loop spans 18 amino acids. The CDR3 protein is CASSKGRGTSGSGHEQYF. In DNA form, the CDR3 reads TGTGCCAGCAGCAAAGGGAGGGGGACTAGCGGGAGCGGCCACGAGCAGTACTTC.

V is TRBV19 and J is TRBJ2-3, with D perhaps matching TRBD1 (6 bases). Germline values: CDR1 LNHDA, CDR2 SQIVND (reference sequence). Trimming removed 5 bases from V and 3 bases from J, with 18 bases in between. CDR3 size: 16 residues. CDR3 nucleotides: TGTGCCAGTAGTGATAAGGTTGCCAGGGGTACAGATACGCAGTATTTT. Its translation is CASSDKVARGTDTQYF.

V usage is TRBV7-3 and J usage is TRBJ2-1; 7 positions match TRBD2. CDR3 length: 15 amino acids. Germline V gene data show CDR1 as SGHTA and CDR2 as FQGTGA. With 1 base clipped from V and 6 bases from J, the junction kept 6 bases outside the gene matches. CDR3 sequence: CASSLMSSGFNEQFF. In DNA form, the CDR3 reads TGTGCCAGCAGCTTAATGTCTAGCGGATTCAATGAGCAGTTCTTC.

This chain uses TRBV5-1 with TRBJ2-2, with D maybe TRBD2 (5 bases). V gave up 3 bases and J gave up 6 bases, with 12 bases separating them. This CDR3 contains 14 residues. Looked up from germline, CDR1 is SGHRS and CDR2 is YFSETQ. The CDR3, as DNA: TGCGCCAGCAGCTCGGACTTCGAATCCGGGGAGCTGTTTTTT. Its translation: CASSSDFESGELFF.

The CDR3 DNA is TGTGCCAGCAGTGACCTTCCAGGTGGTTCACCCCTCCACTTT. Amino acid sequence: CASSDLPGGSPLHF. The rearrangement joins TRBV6-1 to TRBJ1-6; D is uncertain. CDR1 MNHNS and CDR2 SASEGT come from the germline V gene. This CDR3 has 14 amino acids. The ends were cut back, 3 bases at V and 9 bases at J, with 12 bases in the middle.

The chain joins TRBV7-3 to TRBJ1-2, with TRBD1 matching 7 bases. Germline V gene data show CDR1 as SGHTA and CDR2 as FQGTGA. This CDR3 has 15 residues. J lost 6 bases, V lost 5 bases, and 12 bases had no gene match. Written as DNA, the CDR3 is TGTGCCAGCAGCCACGACCAAGCAGGGGGGGATGGCTACACCTTC. This encodes CASSHDQAGGDGYTF.

This clone appeared once. The CDR3 bases are TGCGCCAGCAGCCGTTATAGACCGGGACTAGCGGGGGACCACACAGATACGCAGTATTTT. Its translation: CASSRYRPGLAGDHTDTQYF. This chain uses TRBV4-1 with TRBJ2-3, with 14 bases fitting TRBD2. Germline CDR1 MGHRA, CDR2 YSYEKL. The junction had 14 bases not matched to a gene; V was cut back by 4 bases and J by 2 bases. This CDR3 is 20 amino acids long.

This sequence joins TRBV6-5 and TRBJ1-4; possible D gene TRBD1, 5 bases. Per the germline V gene, CDR1 is MNHEY and CDR2 is SVGAGI. The germline V and J ends were trimmed by 8 bases and 3 bases, with 10 bases remaining between them. The CDR3 totals 13 residues. The CDR3 region has the DNA TGTGCCAGCGCCAGGGTGGCTAATGAAAAACTGTTTTTT. Residues: CASARVANEKLFF.

The rearrangement joins TRBV27 to TRBJ2-1; 9 bases are a match to TRBD2. CDR1 and CDR2 (germline): MNHEY, SMNVEV (reference sequence). The J segment lost 4 bases and the V segment lost 1 base, leaving 2 bases of the junction unmatched. There are 15 residues in the CDR3. The DNA for the CDR3 is TGTGCCAGCAGTTTATATCTAGCGGGATACAATGAGCAGTTCTTC. The encoded protein is CASSLYLAGYNEQFF.